This T cell receptor beta chain originates from a study of blood T cell repertoires in COVID-19 (dated by TCRdb to about 2020). About the study as a whole: The collaborator samples originated in the United States, Italy and Spain and spanned the acute and convalescent phases of COVID-19. The prospective study material was composed of cDNA or gDNA derived from T cells, B-cell-depleted T cells, or PBMCs. Deeply sampled blood TCRbeta repertoires from subjects exposed to, actively infected with, or recovered from COVID-19 were included in the dataset. The repertoires were made available in a free public database intended to serve as a resource for research on the immune response to SARS-CoV-2. The samples were drawn from two sources: the first 160 participants of the ongoing ImmuneRACE study, and 1,254 subjects contributed by 6 global collaborators. The sample metadata nearly always contained a de-identified subject ID, COVID-19 status, age in years and sex. HLA class I and class II types, where available, came from metadata supplied by the sample provider rather than from assay-based typing.

In the germline V gene, CDR1 corresponds to MDHEN and CDR2 to SYDVKM. From cysteine to phenylalanine, the CDR3 is 11 amino acids long. CDR3 DNA is the only sequence kept; it has 33 bases, read in frame from the first base. Trimming at the junction amounts to 3 bases on V and 7 bases on J, and the germline ends lie 6 bases apart. TCRbeta CDR3 regions were amplified from genomic DNA by means of the immunoSEQ Assay, a bias-controlled multiplex PCR. Per the original workflow: Within the assay, amplification of reference gene primers was used to estimate how many nucleated cells each sample contained. Sequence reads were collapsed and filtered to measure the absolute abundance of every unique TCRbeta CDR3 rearrangement. For each sample, productive Simpson clonality was calculated as the square root of Simpson's diversity index across productive rearrangements. Not all clones reach the TCRdb copy of this immuneACCESS table, which keeps in-frame sequences only. Checked studies attribute under half of the gap to unresolved V genes and leave the rest unexplained. The DNA gave D and trimming, while V, J and clone size come from that table. The sample records around 500,000 clones, 70% to 90% of which are singletons. 1.8% of the sample is held by the ten biggest clonotypes.

Enrolling through a virtual design, the prospective study's participants ranged in age from roughly 18 to 100 years and lived across 20 to 25 United States geographic areas. To assign participants to cohorts, the prospective study relied on clinical history that participants themselves reported in a screening survey and a study questionnaire. For ImmuneRACE Cohort 3, a participant was defined as recovered based on two consecutive negative NP/OP PCR tests, clearance by a healthcare professional, or resolution of symptoms. In the prospective study, whole blood, serum and a nasopharyngeal or oropharyngeal swab were collected from each participant by mobile phlebotomists. Prospective study participants could optionally give additional blood draws and questionnaires over an approximately two-month period. Prospective study blood samples were shipped either frozen or at room temperature before DNA extraction.

A note on this clone: Its binding antigen is unknown. Per-nucleotide qualities are absent, and no much larger clonotype sits a single base away.

On the study overall, not on this receptor specifically: Clinical and demographic metadata were provided uncurated, with the amount varying by source and participant.

The rearranged chain carries TRBV28 and TRBJ1-2; the D segment cannot be called with confidence. The TCR originated in a woman in her thirties or forties who had recovered from COVID-19. The specimen was PBMCs or T cells enriched from blood (not recorded which). The CDR3 here reads CASSFTGGYTF. The DNA sequence follows: TGTGCCAGCAGTTTTACGGGTGGCTACACCTTC.